These T cell receptor beta chains were read from a single sample in a study of T cell responses to AZD1222 COVID-19 vaccine. Method: immunoSEQ multiplex PCR; TCRdb's copy keeps in-frame clones and lacks some. The sample carries some 86,000 clones, almost 90% recorded once. Source: peripheral blood, taken 28 days after the second AZD1222 dose. The receptors stem from an adult who received the AZD1222 COVID-19 vaccine. The CDR3 runs from the conserved cysteine through the conserved F or W. Fields, in order: clone size, V gene, D gene, J gene, CDR3 protein, CDR3 DNA. A D gene is named only where the DNA matches it firmly. A clone size is listed for some rows: how often the clone was seen (once, few, many), or a class if it is expanded.

>-|TRBV2|TRBD2|TRBJ2-1
CASQRDRSYNEQFF
TGTGCCAGTCAGCGGGACCGCTCCTACAATGAGCAGTTCTTC
>-|TRBV4-1|-|TRBJ2-4
CASSQEPGDPQAKNIQYF
TGCGCCAGCAGCCAAGAACCAGGGGACCCCCAAGCCAAAAACATTCAGTACTTC
>-|TRBV30|TRBD2|TRBJ2-7
CAWSKTSGSREQYF
TGTGCCTGGAGTAAGACTAGCGGGAGCCGGGAGCAGTACTTC
>-|TRBV5-1|TRBD1|TRBJ1-2
CASSWDREGYGYTF
TGCGCCAGCAGCTGGGACAGGGAGGGCTATGGCTACACCTTC
>-|TRBV2|TRBD1|TRBJ1-1
CASQERDSMNTEAFF
TGTGCCAGCCAAGAAAGGGACAGCATGAACACTGAAGCTTTCTTT
>-|TRBV10-1|TRBD1|TRBJ1-6
CASSRTGQSTLHF
TGCGCCAGCTCCCGGACAGGGCAAAGTACCCTCCACTTT
>-|TRBV5-1|-|TRBJ2-7
CASSRPSVGEQYF
TGCGCCAGCAGCAGACCTTCAGTGGGCGAGCAGTACTTC
>-|TRBV7-2|-|TRBJ1-6
CASSFTGYNSPLHF
TGTGCCAGCAGCTTTACAGGGTATAATTCACCCCTCCACTTT
>-|TRBV10-1|-|TRBJ1-4
CASSESKVGEKLFF
TGCGCCAGCAGTGAGTCGAAGGTTGGGGAAAAACTGTTTTTT
>-|TRBV12-3/TRBV12-4|-|TRBJ2-5
CASRRRETQYF
TGTGCCAGCAGGCGAAGGGAGACCCAGTACTTC
>-|TRBV6-6|-|TRBJ2-3
CASSPVIGTGFTDTQYF
TGTGCCAGCAGTCCCGTTATAGGGACGGGGTTCACAGATACGCAGTATTTT
>-|TRBV5-4|TRBD1|TRBJ2-5
CASSPGQFQETQYF
TGTGCCAGCAGCCCGGGACAGTTCCAAGAGACCCAGTACTTC
>once|TRBV4-2|-|TRBJ2-7
CASSQDGELAYEQYF
TGTGCCAGCAGCCAAGATGGTGAGCTAGCCTACGAGCAGTACTTC
>few|TRBV6-6|TRBD1|TRBJ1-4
CASSYSQGATNEKLFF
TGTGCCAGCAGTTACTCACAGGGGGCGACTAATGAAAAACTGTTTTTT
>-|TRBV5-1|-|TRBJ1-2
CASSWGVGQRLANYGYTF
TGCGCCAGCAGCTGGGGGGTCGGACAAAGATTAGCTAACTATGGCTACACCTTC
>once|TRBV2|-|TRBJ2-7
CASSALKDMGSYEQYF
TGTGCCAGCAGCGCCCTCAAGGACATGGGTTCCTACGAGCAGTACTTC
>-|TRBV29-1|-|TRBJ1-1
CSVVVLGHGTEAFF
TGCAGCGTTGTGGTACTGGGACATGGGACTGAAGCTTTCTTT
>-|TRBV2|TRBD2|TRBJ2-7
CASSQREYAEQYF
TGTGCCAGCTCCCAGCGGGAGTACGCCGAGCAGTACTTC
>-|TRBV7-2|-|TRBJ1-1
CASSSRLWLGAFF
TGTGCCAGCAGCTCTCGGTTATGGCTCGGAGCTTTCTTT
>once|TRBV2|-|TRBJ1-3
CASSEDGLSGNTIYF
TGTGCCAGCAGTGAAGACGGTCTCTCTGGAAACACCATATATTTT
>-|TRBV28|-|TRBJ2-1
CASSSLREQFF
TGTGCCAGCAGTTCCCTACGTGAGCAGTTCTTC
>-|TRBV19|TRBD2|TRBJ2-3
CASSIVSELAAVTVSTDTQYF
TGTGCCAGTAGTATCGTCTCGGAACTAGCGGCCGTCACCGTTAGCACAGATACACAGTATTTT
>-|TRBV5-1|-|TRBJ1-6
CASRRDYNSPLHF
TGCGCCAGCAGGAGGGATTATAATTCACCCCTCCACTTT
>-|TRBV28|-|TRBJ2-4
CASTLRGSLAKNIQYF
TGTGCCAGCACCCTTAGGGGGTCCCTAGCCAAAAACATTCAGTACTTC